The 3 T cell receptor beta chains in this list originate from one sample, sequenced in a study of shared clonotypes between healthy human individuals. The repertoire was sequenced with immunoSEQ multiplex PCR; TCRdb's copy has only in-frame clones and lacks some. Of about 2.4 million clones in the sample, 90% to 95% were seen once. The sample taken for sequencing was naive CD4+ T cells sorted from blood. The subset here: CD45RA+ positively selected. Receptor source: a man younger than 35 in good health.

This chain links TRBV6-1 with TRBJ1-6; the D gene is possibly TRBD1 (5 bases). Germline loops: CDR1 MNHNS, CDR2 SASEGT. Trimming stripped 7 bases from V and 3 bases from J, with 10 bases between. There are 14 residues in the CDR3. The DNA of the CDR3 is TGTGCCAGCACTACGGGGGACTATAATTCACCCCTCCACTTT. Translation: CASTTGDYNSPLHF.

The rearrangement links TRBV28 to TRBJ2-3; D not resolved. The CDR3 runs 12 residues. Trimming removed 4 bases at V and 8 bases at J, with 10 bases between. In germline, CDR1 is MDHEN, CDR2 SYDVKM. The CDR3 coding sequence is TGTGCCAGCAGTTCGACCCTCGGTACGCAGTATTTT. Residues: CASSSTLGTQYF. The whole variable domain, filled in from reference TRBV28 and TRBJ2-3, reads DVKVTQSSRYLVKRTGEKVFLECVQDMDHENMFWYRQDPGLGLRLIYFSYDVKMKEKGDIPEGYSVSREKKERFSLILESASTNQTSMYLCASSSTLGTQYFGPGTRLTVL.

The chain combines TRBV11-2 with TRBJ1-1; tentative D call: TRBD1 (6 bases). This CDR3 is built from 15 residues. Per germline, CDR1 SGHAT and CDR2 FQNNGV. With 4 bases removed from V and 3 bases from J, the gap between germline ends came to 15 bases. Here the CDR3 DNA reads TGTGCCAGCAGCTCCCTCAGGGGAATTGACACTGAAGCTTTCTTT. Protein: CASSSLRGIDTEAFF.